These 7 T cell receptor beta chains came from one sample sequenced in a study of T cells in Graves' hyperthyroidism and ophthalmopathy. Amplified regions were TCR beta CDR3 sequences from RNA transcripts. During a first-round RT-PCR of the TCR CDR3, the HTBI primer set was used. Using its own MiXCR run on the multiplex PCR reads, TCRdb lists one record per CDR3 protein. The data show nearly 750,000 distinct CDR3 sequences, about 35% seen once. The sequenced sample consisted of blood. The receptors were sampled from a woman in her thirties or forties with Graves' hyperthyroidism.

The chain couples TRBV5-4 to TRBJ2-7; D is undetermined. V lost 3 bases, J lost 6 bases, and 10 bases lay in between. The CDR3 runs to 12 residues. Germline V gene data show CDR1 as SGHNT and CDR2 as YYREEE (reference sequence). The chain's CDR3 is CASSWKEGEQYF. The CDR3 DNA reads as TGTGCCAGCAGCTGGAAGGAAGGCGAGCAGTACTTC.

The chain joins TRBV28 to TRBJ1-1, with no clear D. Trimming stripped 6 bases from V and 1 base from J, with 15 bases between. Germline V gives CDR1 MDHEN, CDR2 SYDVKM. The CDR3 has 15 residues. The CDR3: CASSKSGRANTEAFF. The DNA of the CDR3 is TGTGCCAGCAGCAAAAGCGGCCGGGCGAACACTGAAGCTTTCTTT.

As to this clonotype: This could be a read error, since a much larger clone is one nucleotide away. This CDR3 reads CASSLSPNRGTQYF. DNA for the CDR3: TGTGCCAGCAGCCTGAGTCCCAACCGGGGGACCCAGTACTTC. This chain links TRBV7-9 with TRBJ2-5; a possible D gene is TRBD2 (5 bases). V was trimmed by 5 bases and J by 7 bases, leaving 17 bases between them. The CDR3 is 14 amino acids. CDR1 is SEHNR, CDR2 FQNEAQ, per germline (reference sequence).

About this clonotype itself: Relative to the germline gene, one junction end is altered; a read error may explain this. This chain connects TRBV5-1 to TRBJ2-2; 9 bases are a match to TRBD2. The length of the CDR3 is 17 residues. Germline lookup yields CDR1 SGHRS and CDR2 YFSETQ. In DNA, the CDR3 is TGTGCCAGCAGCCAAGATACTGCGGGAGGGGTCACCGGGGAGCTGTTTTTT. Translating gives CASSQDTAGGVTGELFF.

As to this clonotype: At one end, the junction sequence differs from germline, possibly due to a read error. The chain is built from TRBV12-3 or TRBV12-4 and TRBJ2-2, with TRBD2 as a possible D gene (6 bases). The CDR3 runs 16 residues. The CDR3 sequence is CASSPGGNAGTGELSF. Written as DNA, the CDR3 is TGTGCCAGCAGCCCCGGCGGGAACGCGGGCACCGGGGAGCTGTCTTTT.

This chain connects TRBV20-1 to TRBJ2-1, with TRBD1 as a possible D gene (6 bases). Germline assignment: CDR1 DFQATT and CDR2 SNEGSKA (reference sequence). V lost 4 bases to trimming and J lost 7 bases, with 11 bases between them. The CDR3 is 12 residues long. The CDR3, as DNA: TGCAGTGCTAACAAAGGGACAAATGAGCAGTTCTTC. This sequence encodes CSANKGTNEQFF.

This clonotype was seen only a few times. The chain uses TRBV4-1 and TRBJ2-5; a possible D gene is TRBD1 (6 bases). There are 14 residues in the CDR3. Germline values: CDR1 MGHRA, CDR2 YSYEKL. Trimming took off 4 bases at V and 4 bases at J, with 13 bases between the two ends. CDR3: CASSPETGRETQYF. DNA for the CDR3: TGCGCCAGCAGCCCAGAAACAGGGAGAGAGACCCAGTACTTC.